This entry lists 15 T cell receptor beta chains sequenced from one sample in a study of shared clonotypes between healthy human individuals (TCRdb year 2020). Libraries were prepared through the immunoSEQ multiplex PCR assay. In its TCRdb copy, this immuneACCESS table keeps in-frame sequences only and misses some clones. Where compared with another copy, unresolved V genes explain less than half of these, and the others have no known cause. The sample table records over 950,000 clones; around 77% of these occur just once. The top ten constitute 0.89% of the sample. The sample taken for sequencing was memory CD4+ T cells from PBMCs. What this sample's cell subset or site label stands for: CD45RA-negative fraction. The receptor source for this set is a man between 18 and 29 years old in good health. Some clones in this sample may be carry-over from other donors' samples.

V gene TRBV28 combines with J gene TRBJ1-5, with D unclear. Germline V gene data show CDR1 as MDHEN and CDR2 as SYDVKM. This CDR3 is built from 14 residues. Trimming removed 3 bases at V and 1 base at J, with 7 bases between. The CDR3 bases are TGTGCCAGCAGTTTCGGACGGAGCAATCAGCCCCAGCATTTT. It yields the protein CASSFGRSNQPQHF.

V and J are TRBV5-1 and TRBJ2-2; a weak D match, TRBD2 (6 bases). Trimming removed 4 bases at V and 4 bases at J, with 17 bases between. The CDR3 runs to 16 residues. Per the germline V gene, CDR1 is SGHRS and CDR2 is YFSETQ. CDR3 protein: CASSPTAHSGTGELFF. CDR3 bases: TGCGCCAGCAGCCCAACGGCCCATAGCGGCACCGGGGAGCTGTTTTTT.

Only a few counts were recorded for this clone. V is TRBV30 and J is TRBJ1-1; D is uncertain. The V end was cut by 2 bases, the J end by 7 bases, with 8 bases between. This CDR3 has 11 residues. Germline loops: CDR1 GTSNPN, CDR2 SVGIG (reference sequence). The CDR3: CAWSFVREAFF. For the CDR3, the DNA is TGTGCCTGGAGTTTTGTCCGTGAAGCTTTCTTT.

The chain joins TRBV29-1 to TRBJ1-5; D is perhaps TRBD1 (6 bases). The CDR3 totals 16 residues. Germline lookup yields CDR1 SQVTM and CDR2 ANQGSEA. Between the trimmed V and J ends, which lost 4 bases and 1 base, there was a span of 17 bases. The CDR3 DNA is TGCAGCGTTGGGTTCTTAGGGGGGCCCAGCAATCAGCCCCAGCATTTT. This encodes CSVGFLGGPSNQPQHF.

The V and J genes are TRBV4-2 and TRBJ1-2; D might be TRBD1 (6 bases). The V end was cut by 4 bases, the J end by 2 bases, with 17 bases between. CDR3 length: 16 residues. Germline CDR1 reads LGHNA; CDR2 reads YNFKEQ. CDR3 in DNA: TGTGCCAGCAGCCCCAGTCCAACAGGGTACAACTATGGCTACACCTTC. It translates to CASSPSPTGYNYGYTF.

This clone came up a few times. V is TRBV5-4 and J is TRBJ2-2; D uncertain. CDR3 size: 12 residues. Trimming removed 5 bases at V and 4 bases at J, with 6 bases between. In germline, CDR1 is SGHNT, CDR2 YYREEE (reference sequence). This CDR3 is CASSSGTGELFF. The CDR3 region has the DNA TGTGCCAGCAGTTCAGGCACCGGGGAGCTGTTTTTT.

This clone was counted a single time. The V gene is TRBV30, the J gene TRBJ1-6, with 7 nucleotides matching TRBD1. The CDR3 is 19 amino acids. After removal of 7 bases from V and 4 bases from J, the junction contained 22 bases not matched to a gene. The germline V gene encodes CDR1 GTSNPN and CDR2 SVGIG (reference sequence). The CDR3 is CAFGRGGTTTMGYNSPLHF. Here the CDR3 DNA reads TGTGCCTTCGGCAGGGGGGGGACAACAACCATGGGGTATAATTCACCCCTCCACTTT.

V and J are TRBV27 and TRBJ1-2; no clear D gene. The V gene's germline CDR1 is MNHEY and CDR2 SMNVEV (reference sequence). V lost 5 bases and J lost 1, with 8 bases in between. The CDR3 totals 13 residues. CDR3 in amino acids: CASSLDGNYGYTF. In DNA form, the CDR3 reads TGTGCCAGCAGTCTCGACGGTAACTATGGCTACACCTTC.

This sequence joins TRBV10-3 and TRBJ2-2; D could derive from TRBD1 or TRBD2 (6 bases each). Trimming cost V 1 base and J 3 bases, with 9 bases left between them. The CDR3 covers 15 residues. Germline V gene data show CDR1 as ENHRY and CDR2 as SYGVKD. The CDR3 bases are TGTGCCATCAGTGAGTGGGGGGCGGACACCGGGGAGCTGTTTTTT. Residues: CAISEWGADTGELFF.

J is TRBJ2-7 and V is TRBV5-1; the D gene is possibly TRBD2 (5 bases). The CDR3 sequence is 14 residues long. Per germline, CDR1 SGHRS and CDR2 YFSETQ. The V and J ends lost 4 bases and 6 bases respectively, with 17 bases between them. The CDR3 region is CASSLRGNGVEQYF. The CDR3 nucleotides are TGCGCCAGCAGCCTGAGAGGGAACGGCGTCGAGCAGTACTTC. The full variable domain, in which reference TRBV5-1 and TRBJ2-7 provide the parts outside the CDR3, is KAGVTQTPRYLIKTRGQQVTLSCSPISGHRSVSWYQQTPGQGLQFLFEYFSETQRNKGNFPGRFSGRQFSNSRSEMNVSTLELGDSALYLCASSLRGNGVEQYFGPGTRLTVT.

The rearrangement joins TRBV7-9 to TRBJ2-3, with 14 bases matching TRBD2. The length of the CDR3 is 19 residues. Germline-derived CDR1 and CDR2 are SEHNR and FQNEAQ (reference sequence). With 1 base clipped from V and 2 bases from J, the junction kept 8 bases outside the gene matches. CDR3 DNA: TGTGCCAGCAGCTTAGTAGGAGGACTAGCGGGAGGAATCACAGATACGCAGTATTTT. Protein product: CASSLVGGLAGGITDTQYF.

The rearrangement uses TRBV5-1 and TRBJ1-4; no clear D. This CDR3 spans 15 amino acids. V was pared by 0 bases and J by 3 bases, with 9 bases between. Germline V gene data show CDR1 as SGHRS and CDR2 as YFSETQ. CDR3 region: CASSLESGSNEKLFF. The CDR3, as DNA: TGCGCCAGCAGCTTGGAATCGGGGTCTAATGAAAAACTGTTTTTT.

The genes are TRBV6-5 and TRBJ2-7; tentatively, D is TRBD1 or TRBD2 (5 bases each). The CDR3 has 13 residues. The V end lost 7 bases, the J end lost 2 bases, and 12 bases lay between the germline ends. CDR1 and CDR2 from the germline V gene are MNHEY and SVGAGI. CDR3 nucleotides: TGTGCCAGCACCGGGACCGGTACCTACGAGCAGTACTTC. Its translation: CASTGTGTYEQYF.

The chain joins TRBV6-1 to TRBJ2-3, with 7 bases that match TRBD2. The CDR3 covers 19 residues. The trim removed 3 bases at V and 2 bases at J, leaving 17 bases unmatched. CDR1 is MNHNS, CDR2 SASEGT, per germline. Here the CDR3 reads CASSDLSFLTSQHTDTQYF. CDR3 sequence (DNA): TGTGCCAGCAGTGATTTATCGTTTTTGACTAGCCAACACACAGATACGCAGTATTTT.

This chain links TRBV5-1 with TRBJ2-1, with TRBD2 matching over 14 bases. Germline lookup yields CDR1 SGHRS and CDR2 YFSETQ. Losses at the gene ends were 2 bases for V and 10 bases for J; bases not matched to a gene: 8. The CDR3 is 16 amino acids. CDR3: CASSLGTSGSIEEQFF. For the CDR3, the DNA is TGCGCCAGCAGCTTAGGGACTAGCGGGAGTATAGAGGAGCAGTTCTTC. Full variable domain (remainder filled in from reference TRBV5-1 and TRBJ2-1): KAGVTQTPRYLIKTRGQQVTLSCSPISGHRSVSWYQQTPGQGLQFLFEYFSETQRNKGNFPGRFSGRQFSNSRSEMNVSTLELGDSALYLCASSLGTSGSIEEQFFGPGTRLTVL.